This entry is about one T cell receptor (beta chain). This clonotype was observed once. This clone's antigen is unknown. No per-base quality is available; no much larger clone lies one base away. The data are from a study of T-cell memory formation after mild COVID-19 (dated by TCRdb to the early 2020s). For the study in its entirety: TCR sequence clusters from the two donors were largely donor specific. T-cell clones expanding and contracting after mild COVID-19 in a couple of donors were tracked by longitudinal TCRalpha and TCRbeta repertoire sequencing. Two young, previously healthy adult volunteers, one female and one male, were included in the cohort. Overall study outcomes, separate from this receptor: The study included only two mild cases, and larger cohorts that include severe cases with pre-infection samples were judged to be necessary. Some responding clones were found in pre-infection memory, which suggests that pre-existing cross-reactive memory T cells took part in the SARS-CoV-2 response. Contracting CD4+ clones appeared mostly in the CM and EM memory subsets, whereas CD8+ clones were enriched in EMRA. Clones that contracted from day 15 to 85 showed balanced CD4/CD8 phenotypes, whereas a second wave of clones that expanded from day 15 to 37 leaned towards CD4+. The second-wave clones that peaked on day 37 were not confirmed to be SARS-CoV-2 specific.

At the junction V is shortened by 3 bases and J by 10 bases; bases outside the gene matches: 13. The CDR3 spans 14 residues, from the cysteine through the phenylalanine. CDR3 DNA only is kept here, 42 bases in frame from base 1. Based on the germline V gene (reference sequence), the CDR1 and CDR2 sequences are DFQATT and SNEGSKA. Instrument used: Illumina NovaSeq 6000. Using 5'RACE with constant-segment primers, TCRalpha and TCRbeta cDNA libraries were constructed, with sample barcodes and unique molecular identifiers added in the process. Trizol reagent was used to extract RNA from every sample. Amplification of the libraries took two PCR steps, and the second step added a second sample barcode plus Illumina TruSeq adapters. The libraries were sequenced on an Illumina NovaSeq using 2 x 150 bp paired-end reads. On the study's bioinformatics: The reads were demultiplexed and collapsed into UMI-guided consensus sequences using migec v1.2.7. Using mixcr v2.1.11, UMI consensuses were aligned to TRA and TRB V and J templates and then assembled into clonotypes. Expanded or contracted clonotypes were those called significant by both edgeR and NoisET, with noise models trained on biological replicates. For edgeR calls, the thresholds were a false discovery rate-adjusted p below 0.01 and a log2 fold-change of 1. As an exploratory analysis of dynamics, max-normalized trajectories of the 1000 most abundant clonotypes were examined with PCA combined with hierarchical clustering. Separately sequenced CD4+ and CD8+ repertoires were used to assign the CD4 or CD8 phenotype of responding clones. Through fastp at Q25 and MiXCR, TCRdb rebuilt clones from the public reads, retaining in-frame beta chains. Each entry is one CDR3 protein sequence, shown with its most common DNA and genes. TCRdb, rather than the study authors, made the V and J calls. For this sample the table gives 100,000 to 150,000 distinct CDR3 sequences, of which approximately 15% were detected only once. The top ten constitute 14% of the sample.

Ficoll-Paque density gradient centrifugation was used to isolate PBMCs. The rearrangement combines TRBV20-1 with TRBJ1-1, with 8 bases matching TRBD1. The sample consisted of PBMCs or a T cell subset sorted from them (not recorded which). The TCR sequence derives from an adult woman who had mild COVID-19 (a few samples of this study predate the infection). The sample titles of this study are shuffled in the database, so cell type and time point are left out; the donor was told from shared clones. Here the CDR3 is given as CSARPRTGWMGAFF. The DNA sequence follows: TGCAGTGCTAGGCCTCGGACAGGGTGGATGGGAGCTTTCTTT.